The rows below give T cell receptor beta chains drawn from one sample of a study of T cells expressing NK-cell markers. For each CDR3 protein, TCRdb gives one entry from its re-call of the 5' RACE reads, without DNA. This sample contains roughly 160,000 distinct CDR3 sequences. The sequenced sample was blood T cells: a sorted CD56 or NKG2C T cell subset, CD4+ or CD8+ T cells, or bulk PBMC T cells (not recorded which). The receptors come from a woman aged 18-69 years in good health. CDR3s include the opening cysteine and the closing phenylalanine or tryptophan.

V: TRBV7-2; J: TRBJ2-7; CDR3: CASSTQVRLSSYEQYF
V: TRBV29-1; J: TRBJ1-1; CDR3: CSVDEIQARGTEAFF
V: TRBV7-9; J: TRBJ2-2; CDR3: CASSLGRVMNTGELFF
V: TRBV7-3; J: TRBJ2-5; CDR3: CASSRNSGGASETQYF
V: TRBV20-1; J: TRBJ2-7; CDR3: CSARSSGGYEQYF
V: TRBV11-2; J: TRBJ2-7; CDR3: CASSLDLSGVRYEQYF
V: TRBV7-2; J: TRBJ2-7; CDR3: CASSPTGRAYEQYF
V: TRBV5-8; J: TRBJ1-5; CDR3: CASSPRGLNQPQHF
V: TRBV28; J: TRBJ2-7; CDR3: CASSSRLAGVGYEQYF
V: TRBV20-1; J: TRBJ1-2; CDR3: CSASSGDGYTF
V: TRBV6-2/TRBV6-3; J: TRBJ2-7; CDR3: CASSYVEGQGHRSYEQYF